This TCR beta chain comes out of a study of OX40 agonist ivuxolimab in advanced cancers. About this clone itself: Its antigen remains unidentified.

Sequenced by immunoSEQ multiplex PCR; TCRdb stores in-frame clones only, minus some. Of 55,000 to 70,000 clones in the sample, 86% were seen once. Whole-study findings and limits: At doses 0.1 to 3.0 mg/kg, CD4+ and CD8+ clones expanded.

Systemic immunosuppression or a history of autoimmune disease excluded patients. Trimming removed 4 bases at V and 7 bases at J, with 14 bases between. CDR3 length: 13 amino acids. Germline V lookup: CDR1 SGDLS, CDR2 YYNGEE. J is TRBJ2-5 and V is TRBV9; possibly TRBD2 for D (6 bases). Here the sequenced sample was CD4+ or CD8+ T cells sorted from blood, taken in a trial of the OX40 agonist ivuxolimab. This TCR derives from an adult with an advanced solid tumor such as melanoma, head and neck, liver or kidney cancer. CDR3 coding DNA: TGTGCCAGCAGCAGAAGGGACGGGGGGACCCAGTACTTC. As protein: CASSRRDGGTQYF.